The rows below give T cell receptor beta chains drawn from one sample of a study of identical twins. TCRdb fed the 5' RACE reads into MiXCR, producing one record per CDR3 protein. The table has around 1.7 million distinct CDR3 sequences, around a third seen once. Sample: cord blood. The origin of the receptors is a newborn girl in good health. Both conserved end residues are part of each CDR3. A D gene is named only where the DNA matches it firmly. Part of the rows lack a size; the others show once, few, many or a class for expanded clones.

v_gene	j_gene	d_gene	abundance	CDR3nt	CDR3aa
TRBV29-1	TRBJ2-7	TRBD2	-	TGCGGCGTCCTCGGACTAGCGGGATCCTACGAGCAGTACTTC	CGVLGLAGSYEQYF
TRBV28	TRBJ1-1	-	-	TGTGCCAGCAGTTTAGCGGAGTCCCGGGACCAGAACACTGAAGCTTTCTTT	CASSLAESRDQNTEAFF
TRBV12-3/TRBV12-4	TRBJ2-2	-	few	TGTGCCAGCAGTTTACCCCTGATTAACACCGGGGAGCTGTTTTTT	CASSLPLINTGELFF
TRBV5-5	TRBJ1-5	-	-	TGTGCCAGCAGCCGCGCGGCTAGCAATCAGCCCCAGCATTTT	CASSRAASNQPQHF
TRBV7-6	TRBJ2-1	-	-	TGTGCCAGCAGCTTAGTTAGGACAGTAGGCAATGAGCAGTTCTTC	CASSLVRTVGNEQFF
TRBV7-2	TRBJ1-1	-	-	TGTGCCAGCAGCTTAGTGAGCCCGAACATTGAAGCTTTCTTT	CASSLVSPNIEAFF
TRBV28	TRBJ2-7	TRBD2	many	TGTGCCAGCAAGAGTAGCGGGTCTCTCTACGAGCAGTACTTC	CASKSSGSLYEQYF
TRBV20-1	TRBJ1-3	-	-	TGCAGTGCCCGGCCGGGGTCTGGAAACACCATATATTTT	CSARPGSGNTIYF
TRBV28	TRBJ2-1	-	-	TGTGCCAGCTATAAGCGGCTAACCCCCTACAATGAGCAGTTCTTC	CASYKRLTPYNEQFF
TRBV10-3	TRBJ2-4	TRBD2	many	TGTGCCATCAGTGAGAGGGCTAGCGGGACCAAAAACATTCAGTACTTC	CAISERASGTKNIQYF
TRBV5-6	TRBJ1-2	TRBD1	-	TGTGCCGGCAGCTTGAAAGGACAGGGCCTACTCTATGGCTACACCTTC	CAGSLKGQGLLYGYTF
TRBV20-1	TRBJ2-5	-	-	TGCAGTGCCATCATTGGGGGAGTCCAAGAGACCCAGTACTTC	CSAIIGGVQETQYF
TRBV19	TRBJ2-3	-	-	TGTGCCAGTAGTATTGAGGGTGGCGGTCAGTATTTT	CASSIEGGGQYF
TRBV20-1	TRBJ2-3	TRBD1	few	TGCAGTGCTAGCAGGGGGCGGGTAGATACGCAGTATTTT	CSASRGRVDTQYF
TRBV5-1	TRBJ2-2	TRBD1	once	TGCGCCAGCAGCGCCGGGACAGGGGATACCGGGGAGCTGTTTTTT	CASSAGTGDTGELFF
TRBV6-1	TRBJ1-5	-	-	TGTGCCAGCGGCCCGGGACGGATGATATATAGCAATCAGCCCCAGCATTTT	CASGPGRMIYSNQPQHF
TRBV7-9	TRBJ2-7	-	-	TGTGCCAGCAGCTTCTTTACGGGACACTCCTACGAGCAGTACTTC	CASSFFTGHSYEQYF
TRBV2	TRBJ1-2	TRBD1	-	TGTGCCAGCAGTGAAATGGCAGGGGGCACCTATGGCTACACCTTC	CASSEMAGGTYGYTF
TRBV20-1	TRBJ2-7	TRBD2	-	TGCAGTGCTGAGGGAGGGCGGGTGCACGAGCAGTACTTC	CSAEGGRVHEQYF
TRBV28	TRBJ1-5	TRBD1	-	TGTGCCAGCAGTTATACACAGGGGGCAGTGGGTCAGCCCCAGCATTTT	CASSYTQGAVGQPQHF
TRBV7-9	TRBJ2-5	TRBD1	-	TGTGTCAGCAGCTTTGGGACAACAGGGGAGGAGACCCAGTACTTC	CVSSFGTTGEETQYF
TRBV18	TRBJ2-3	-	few	TGTGCCAGCTCACTGATTCAGACAGATACGCAGTATTTT	CASSLIQTDTQYF
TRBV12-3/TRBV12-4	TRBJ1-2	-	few	TGTGCCAGCAGGTCAACAGCAACCTTCTATGGCTACACCTTC	CASRSTATFYGYTF